The 32 T cell receptor beta chains given below trace back to one sample, sequenced in a study of blood T cell repertoires in COVID-19. The protocol was immunoSEQ multiplex PCR, while the TCRdb copy is restricted to in-frame clones and leaves out a portion. The profile shows more than 150,000 clones, roughly four fifths of them singletons. Source material: peripheral blood. The receptors shown here come from a human donor in a cohort sampled during active COVID-19.

This rearrangement joins TRBV5-1 to TRBJ1-2, with D perhaps matching TRBD1 (5 bases). Germline loops: CDR1 SGHRS, CDR2 YFSETQ. There are 13 residues in the CDR3. V gave up 3 bases and J gave up 2 bases, with 8 bases separating them. CDR3 protein: CASSSGGNYGYTF. The CDR3 DNA reads as TGCGCCAGCAGCTCGGGGGGAAACTATGGCTACACCTTC.

V usage is TRBV3-1 (or the pseudogene TRBV3-2) and J usage is TRBJ2-1; 9 bases align to TRBD2. From germline, CDR1 is LGHDT and CDR2 YNNKEL (reference sequence). V trimming: 4 bases; J trimming: 8 bases; junction bases outside the gene matches: 15. The CDR3 loop spans 17 amino acids. CDR3 coding DNA: TGTGCCAGCAGCCCCCCGGGCGGGGGGGCCTTCGTCCATGAGCAGTTCTTC. Amino acids: CASSPPGGGAFVHEQFF.

This chain uses TRBV30 with TRBJ1-3, with no clear D. Germline CDR1 reads GTSNPN; CDR2 reads SVGIG (reference sequence). The CDR3 totals 15 residues. V lost 0 bases and J 0 bases, leaving 9 bases between the germline ends. The CDR3 coding sequence is TGTGCCTGGAGTGTAAAGCTCAACTCTGGAAACACCATATATTTT. It codes for CAWSVKLNSGNTIYF.

This clone occurred once. The chain employs TRBV5-1 and TRBJ2-3, with 9 bases aligning to TRBD2. CDR1 is SGHRS, CDR2 YFSETQ, per germline. The J segment lost 3 bases and the V segment lost 1 base, leaving 3 bases of the junction unmatched. There are 15 residues in the CDR3. CDR3 nucleotides: TGCGCCAGCAGCTTGCCAGCGGGGGGAACAGATACGCAGTATTTT. Protein sequence: CASSLPAGGTDTQYF.

CDR3 region: CASSFGDRVLNTEAFF. The CDR3 region has the DNA TGTGCCAGCAGCTTTGGGGACAGGGTCCTGAACACTGAAGCTTTCTTT. The chain joins TRBV7-8 to TRBJ1-1; 9 positions agree with TRBD1. V shed 3 bases, J shed 0 bases, and the junction held 5 bases outside the gene matches. Germline V gene data show CDR1 as SGHVS and CDR2 as FQNEAQ. The CDR3 consists of 16 residues.

This sequence joins TRBV18 and TRBJ2-3; 7 bases are shared with TRBD1. CDR1 is KGHSH, CDR2 LQKENI, per germline. CDR3 length: 16 residues. Trimming removed 3 bases from V and 1 base from J; junction bases left unmatched: 7. The CDR3 nucleotides are TGTGCCAGCTCACCGCCCCAGGGGGAAGGCACAGATACGCAGTATTTT. It specifies CASSPPQGEGTDTQYF. Filled out from reference TRBV18 and TRBJ2-3, the complete variable domain reads NAGVMQNPRHLVRRRGQEARLRCSPMKGHSHVYWYRQLPEEGLKFMVYLQKENIIDESGMPKERFSAEFPKEGPSILRIQQVVRGDSAAYFCASSPPQGEGTDTQYFGPGTRLTVL.

V and J are TRBV5-6 and TRBJ1-2, with 7 nucleotides matching TRBD1. Per the germline V gene, CDR1 is SGHDT and CDR2 is YYEEEE. V gave up 3 bases and J gave up 0 bases; unmatched junction bases: 5. This CDR3 contains 15 residues. CDR3 in amino acids: CASSYGTETNYGYTF. DNA for the CDR3: TGTGCCAGCAGCTACGGGACAGAGACTAACTATGGCTACACCTTC. The variable domain in full, completed from reference TRBV5-6 and TRBJ1-2, reads DAGVTQSPTHLIKTRGQQVTLRCSPKSGHDTVSWYQQALGQGPQFIFQYYEEEERQRGNFPDRFSGHQFPNYSSELNVNALLLGDSALYLCASSYGTETNYGYTFGSGTRLTVV.

A remark on this clone: At one boundary the junction diverges from the germline segment, which might be a read error. V and J are TRBV29-1 and TRBJ1-2, with no clear D. Germline values: CDR1 SQVTM, CDR2 ANQGSEA. The CDR3 loop spans 9 amino acids. CDR3 coding DNA: TGCAGCGTTGAAAGGCCCGACTTCTTC. Encoded protein: CSVERPDFF.

The J gene is TRBJ1-4, the V gene TRBV15; D gene unclear. Germline V gene sequence: CDR1 LNHNV, CDR2 YYDKDF (reference sequence). The V end was cut by 0 bases, the J end by 8 bases, with 10 bases between. The CDR3 length is 14 residues. DNA of the CDR3: TGTGCCACCAGCAGAGATGCCAGCGGGGAAAAACTGTTTTTT. It translates to CATSRDASGEKLFF.

The J gene is TRBJ2-7, the V gene TRBV6-5; tentatively, D is TRBD1 (6 bases). Trimming cost V 0 bases and J 0 bases, with 9 bases left between them. Germline V gene lookup returns CDR1 MNHEY and CDR2 SVGAGI. This CDR3 is 15 amino acids long. The CDR3 nucleotides read TGTGCCAGCAGTTACTCGTTACAGGGCTCCTACGAGCAGTACTTC. This encodes CASSYSLQGSYEQYF.

The genes are TRBV19 and TRBJ2-7, with 12 bases aligning to TRBD2. The CDR3 is 15 residues long. V lost 5 bases and J lost 2; bases outside the gene matches: 4. Germline V gene data show CDR1 as LNHDA and CDR2 as SQIVND (reference sequence). The CDR3, as DNA: TGTGCCAGTAGTCCTAGCGGGGGGGGAGCCTACGAGCAGTACTTC. Amino acids: CASSPSGGGAYEQYF.

V and J are TRBV25-1 and TRBJ2-1; D is perhaps TRBD2 (5 bases). Deletions cut 2 bases from V and 4 bases from J, with 9 bases between. CDR1 is MGHDK, CDR2 SYGVNS, per germline. CDR3 length equals 14 residues. The CDR3 spells CASSEEGLYNEQFF. The CDR3 region has the DNA TGTGCCAGCAGTGAAGAGGGCCTATACAATGAGCAGTTCTTC.

The DNA for the CDR3 is TGTGCCAGCAGTCCCCTAGCCGATAATGAAAAACTGTTTTTT. This translates into CASSPLADNEKLFF. The rearrangement joins TRBV28 to TRBJ1-4, with D hard to call. Germline V gene data show CDR1 as MDHEN and CDR2 as SYDVKM. The CDR3 runs 14 residues. V was trimmed by 5 bases and J by 4 bases, leaving 11 bases between them.

V and J are TRBV13 and TRBJ2-7; unclear D gene. Trimming shortened V by 5 bases and J by 0 bases, and 8 bases separated the two germline ends. The CDR3 consists of 13 residues. The germline V gene encodes CDR1 PRHDT and CDR2 FYEKMQ (reference sequence). The CDR3 DNA is TGTGCCAGCAGCCCCACAAGCTCCTACGAGCAGTACTTC. This gives the protein CASSPTSSYEQYF.

This chain links TRBV2 with TRBJ2-5; D might be TRBD2 (6 bases). The CDR3 spans 15 residues. From germline, CDR1 is SNHLY and CDR2 FYNNEI. The V gene lost 0 bases and the J gene lost 2 bases, with 10 bases spanning the gap. CDR3 bases: TGTGCCAGCAGTGAAGCGCGGAGGGATCAAGAGACCCAGTACTTC. It translates to CASSEARRDQETQYF. Full variable domain (outside the CDR3, taken from reference TRBV2 and TRBJ2-5): EPEVTQTPSHQVTQMGQEVILRCVPISNHLYFYWYRQILGQKVEFLVSFYNNEISEKSEIFDDQFSVERPDGSNFTLKIRSTKLEDSAMYFCASSEARRDQETQYFGPGTRLLVL.

The chain has TRBV5-4 and TRBJ1-2; 8 bases line up with TRBD1. The CDR3 runs to 16 residues. Germline V gene sequence: CDR1 SGHNT, CDR2 YYREEE (reference sequence). Trimming cost V 4 bases and J 10 bases; bases outside gene matches: 18. DNA for the CDR3: TGTGCCAGCAGCCCTTCCGGCCGCCGGACAGGGTTCTACTACACCTTC. It yields the protein CASSPSGRRTGFYYTF.

This rearrangement joins TRBV19 to TRBJ1-5; a weak D match, TRBD1 (5 bases). The CDR3 totals 15 residues. Germline V lookup: CDR1 LNHDA, CDR2 SQIVND (reference sequence). V lost 5 bases, J lost 0 bases, and 11 bases lay in between. The CDR3 is CASSLDSASNQPQHF. The CDR3 DNA sequence: TGTGCCAGTAGTCTCGACAGCGCTAGCAATCAGCCCCAGCATTTT.

V gene TRBV4-1 combines with J gene TRBJ1-6; 7 positions agree with TRBD1. Germline V lookup: CDR1 MGHRA, CDR2 YSYEKL. The CDR3 runs 18 residues. Losses at the gene ends were 0 bases for V and 6 bases for J; bases not matched to a gene: 11. In DNA, the CDR3 is TGCGCCAGCAGCCAAGATAGGACAGGATCCGCAAGTAATTCACCCCTCCACTTT. Translated: CASSQDRTGSASNSPLHF.

V gene TRBV27 combines with J gene TRBJ2-3; 9 bases fit TRBD2. This CDR3 has 14 residues. Losses at the gene ends were 2 bases for V and 5 bases for J; bases not matched to a gene: 2. Germline CDR1 is MNHEY and CDR2 is SMNVEV (reference sequence). CDR3: CASSLKRGVDTQYF. Written as DNA, the CDR3 is TGTGCCAGCAGTTTAAAGCGGGGGGTAGATACGCAGTATTTT.

The gene calls are TRBV15 and TRBJ1-1; D may be TRBD1 (5 bases). The CDR3 spans 12 residues. Germline V gene sequence: CDR1 LNHNV, CDR2 YYDKDF (reference sequence). V was pared by 3 bases and J by 8 bases, with 10 bases between. The CDR3 is CATSRGGAEAFF. The CDR3 DNA sequence: TGTGCCACCAGCAGGGGGGGAGCCGAAGCTTTCTTT. The variable domain in full, completed from reference TRBV15 and TRBJ1-1, reads DAMVIQNPRYQVTQFGKPVTLSCSQTLNHNVMYWYQQKSSQAPKLLFHYYDKDFNNEADTPDNFQSRRPNTSFCFLDIRSPGLGDTAMYLCATSRGGAEAFFGQGTRLTVV.

CDR3: CASRGGQEFEKLFF. Here the CDR3 DNA reads TGTGCCAGCAGGGGAGGACAGGAATTTGAAAAACTGTTTTTT. This sequence joins TRBV2 and TRBJ1-4; 7 bases map to TRBD1. The V and J ends lost 6 bases and 7 bases, in that order; junction bases with no gene match: 8. This CDR3 is 14 amino acids long. The germline V gene encodes CDR1 SNHLY and CDR2 FYNNEI.

This clone has a single count. This rearrangement joins TRBV28 to TRBJ1-3, with 8 bases matching TRBD1. Germline CDR1 and CDR2: MDHEN and SYDVKM. CDR3 length: 14 amino acids. Losses at the gene ends were 3 bases for V and 7 bases for J; bases not matched to a gene: 5. CDR3 in DNA: TGTGCCAGCAGTTTTCAGGGGGCGAAGAACACCATATATTTT. It yields the protein CASSFQGAKNTIYF.

The chain uses TRBV12-5 and TRBJ2-5; 7 bases match TRBD1. The CDR3 runs to 15 residues. V lost 1 base to trimming and J lost 5 bases; unmatched junction nucleotides: 7. From germline, CDR1 is LGHNT and CDR2 FRNRAP. CDR3 in amino acids: CASGLEGARTETQYF. CDR3 sequence (DNA): TGTGCTAGTGGTTTGGAGGGGGCGCGGACGGAGACCCAGTACTTC.

This chain connects TRBV20-1 to TRBJ2-7; D is perhaps TRBD1 (5 bases). V dropped 6 bases and J dropped 7 bases, with 13 bases sitting between them. Germline assignment: CDR1 DFQATT and CDR2 SNEGSKA (reference sequence). This CDR3 comprises 11 residues. The CDR3 sequence is CSAHQGREQYF. The DNA of the CDR3 is TGCAGTGCCCACCAGGGTAGGGAGCAGTACTTC.

The chain is built from TRBV6-5 and TRBJ1-6, with 7 nucleotides matching TRBD1. V was clipped by 0 bases and J by 7 bases; unmatched bases: 6. Germline CDR1 and CDR2: MNHEY and SVGAGI. CDR3 size: 16 residues. For the CDR3, the DNA is TGTGCCAGCAGTTACTCGCCGGGACAGCTAAATTCACCCCTCCACTTT. This sequence encodes CASSYSPGQLNSPLHF.

V and J are TRBV6-1 and TRBJ1-2; D might be TRBD1 (5 bases). V was clipped by 2 bases and J by 4 bases, with 17 bases between them. The CDR3 extends over 16 amino acids. Looked up from germline, CDR1 is MNHNS and CDR2 is SASEGT. DNA of the CDR3: TGTGCCAGCAGTGAAAAGGGTGGGGCTTATACCTATGGCTACACCTTC. It encodes CASSEKGGAYTYGYTF.

This chain connects TRBV30 to TRBJ1-2, with TRBD1 matching over 9 bases. The CDR3 spans 14 residues. Germline-derived CDR1 and CDR2 are GTSNPN and SVGIG (reference sequence). V lost 3 bases to trimming and J lost 0 bases; unmatched junction nucleotides: 2. CDR3 residues: CAWRYRGPNYGYTF. DNA for the CDR3: TGTGCCTGGAGATACAGGGGGCCTAACTATGGCTACACCTTC.

This chain connects TRBV20-1 to TRBJ2-4, with D perhaps TRBD1 (6 bases). There are 15 residues in the CDR3. The V end lost 3 bases, the J end lost 0 bases, and 12 bases lay between the germline ends. Germline V CDR1 and CDR2: DFQATT, SNEGSKA (reference sequence). The CDR3 nucleotides read TGCAGTGCTAGTGGACAGCTACTAGCCAAAAACATTCAGTACTTC. It translates to CSASGQLLAKNIQYF.

The chain is built from TRBV6-5 and TRBJ2-7, with TRBD1 as a possible D gene (6 bases). CDR3 length equals 14 residues. The V end was cut by 6 bases, the J end by 0 bases, with 12 bases between. The germline V gene encodes CDR1 MNHEY and CDR2 SVGAGI. The CDR3 here is CASSRQVHSYEQYF. The CDR3 DNA is TGTGCCAGCAGCCGACAGGTCCACTCCTACGAGCAGTACTTC.

This clone was detected a few times. V is TRBV6-6 and J is TRBJ1-2; 9 bases map to TRBD1. CDR3 length: 14 amino acids. The germline V gene encodes CDR1 MNHNY and CDR2 SVGAGI (reference sequence). Trimming cost V 6 bases and J 3 bases; bases outside gene matches: 5. The CDR3 is CASRTRTGDYGYTF. The CDR3 region has the DNA TGTGCCAGCAGAACGAGGACAGGGGACTATGGCTACACCTTC.

V gene TRBV5-5 combines with J gene TRBJ1-4; D remains ambiguous. Germline CDR1 reads SGHKS; CDR2 reads YYEKEE (reference sequence). The V and J ends lost 1 base and 0 bases respectively, with 4 bases between them. This CDR3 is built from 14 residues. CDR3 loop: CASSLLATNEKLFF. The CDR3 nucleotides read TGTGCCAGCAGCTTGCTTGCAACTAATGAAAAACTGTTTTTT.

V usage is TRBV5-5 and J usage is TRBJ1-1; 9 nucleotides align to TRBD1. The CDR3 loop spans 14 amino acids. CDR1 is SGHKS and CDR2 is YYEKEE in the germline V gene (reference sequence). V trimming: 2 bases; J trimming: 1 base; junction bases outside the gene matches: 0. CDR3 amino acids: CASSLQGANTEAFF. In DNA, the CDR3 is TGTGCCAGCAGCTTACAGGGGGCGAACACTGAAGCTTTCTTT.